This TCR beta chain was sequenced for a study of T-cell memory formation after mild COVID-19. Trimming cost V 3 bases and J 2 bases, with 14 bases left between them. CDR3 length equals 14 residues. Germline CDR1 is DFQATT and CDR2 is SNEGSKA (reference sequence). TCRdb processed the 5' RACE reads anew with MiXCR; each CDR3 protein has one entry. The sample gives 500,000 to 550,000 distinct CDR3 sequences, around 21% of which show up once; under 15% is in the top ten. The chain uses TRBV20-1 and TRBJ2-7; TRBD1 is a possible D gene (6 bases). Input material: PBMCs or a T cell subset sorted from them (not recorded which). The receptor was isolated from an adult woman who had mild COVID-19 (a few samples of this study predate the infection). Cell type and time point are not known. The CDR3 loop reads CSARADGDTYEQYF. The CDR3 DNA follows: TGCAGTGCTAGGGCGGACGGGGACACCTACGAGCAGTACTTC.